The next 27 T cell receptor beta chains were all read from a single sample in a study of identical twins. Using its own MiXCR run on the 5' RACE reads, TCRdb lists one record per CDR3 protein. The sample has 230,000 or so distinct CDR3 sequences, about 8.3% seen once. These same records also appear under a second study, on yellow fever vaccine responses in identical twins.

Sequenced sample: CD8+ T cells sorted from blood. The receptors here all came from a woman aged 18 to 35 in good health.

This clonotype was detected ten times or more. V gene TRBV10-3 combines with J gene TRBJ1-1; TRBD1 matches at 7 bases. Germline trimming cut 6 bases from V and 3 bases from J; bases unmatched to any gene: 4. Germline CDR1 and CDR2: ENHRY and SYGVKD. This CDR3 region has 13 residues. CDR3 amino acids: CAIRDRFDTEAFF. The CDR3 nucleotides are TGTGCCATCAGGGACAGGTTTGACACTGAAGCTTTCTTT.

Comment on this clonotype: At one boundary the junction diverges from the germline segment, which might be a read error. The chain carries TRBV2 and TRBJ2-3, with a tentative D call TRBD2 (5 bases). The CDR3 covers 12 residues. In germline, CDR1 is SNHLY, CDR2 FYNNEI. The CDR3 protein is CASLGSTDTQSF. The CDR3 DNA is TGTGCCAGCTTGGGGAGCACAGATACGCAGTCTTTT.

The sample holds a few counts of this clonotype. This chain links TRBV29-1 with TRBJ2-4; 7 positions agree with TRBD1. Germline V lookup: CDR1 SQVTM, CDR2 ANQGSEA. The CDR3 has 14 amino acids. With V trimmed by 0 bases and J by 4 bases, 3 bases remained unmatched. DNA of the CDR3: TGCAGCGTTGAAGATCGCAGGGGGAAAAACATTCAGTACTTC. This encodes CSVEDRRGKNIQYF.

The V and J genes are TRBV6-1 and TRBJ2-7; the D call may be TRBD1 or TRBD2 (6 bases each). CDR1 MNHNS and CDR2 SASEGT come from the germline V gene. This CDR3 has 16 residues. Trimming left V 1 base short and J 0 bases short, with 13 bases between. In nucleotides, the CDR3 is TGTGCCAGCAGTGAAGTGGCGGAGGGGGGCTCCTACGAGCAGTACTTC. This codes for CASSEVAEGGSYEQYF.

This clonotype was counted a few times. This chain connects TRBV25-1 to TRBJ2-7, with D possibly matching TRBD2 (6 bases). CDR3 length: 12 amino acids. The V end lost 7 bases, the J end lost 6 bases, and 13 bases lay between the germline ends. CDR1 and CDR2 from the germline V gene are MGHDK and SYGVNS. CDR3 sequence (DNA): TGTGCCAGCACTCGAACGGGGGTCGAGCAGTACTTC. This codes for CASTRTGVEQYF.

In its sample, this clonotype was seen a few times. The chain couples TRBV6-5 to TRBJ2-3, with 8 bases that match TRBD2. This CDR3 is built from 15 residues. After removal of 2 bases from V and 2 bases from J, the junction contained 3 bases not matched to a gene. Germline lookup yields CDR1 MNHEY and CDR2 SVGAGI. The CDR3 DNA sequence: TGTGCCAGCAGTTACACTAGCGGCAACACAGATACGCAGTATTTT. Translated, it gives CASSYTSGNTDTQYF.

This clonotype was counted only a few times. The chain's CDR3 is CASSHTRGSYEQYF. The CDR3 DNA follows: TGTGCCAGCAGCCATACCAGGGGCTCCTACGAGCAGTACTTC. The chain joins TRBV3-1 to TRBJ2-7; D is possibly TRBD1 (6 bases). Germline V CDR1 and CDR2: LGHDT, YNNKEL (reference sequence). Trimming shortened V by 3 bases and J by 0 bases, and 9 bases separated the two germline ends. The CDR3 has 14 amino acids.

This clonotype turned up a few times. The chain has TRBV10-3 and TRBJ1-1; D is uncertain. This CDR3 is built from 12 residues. Germline assignment: CDR1 ENHRY and CDR2 SYGVKD. Trimming cost V 2 bases and J 7 bases, with 8 bases left between them. In DNA form, the CDR3 reads TGTGCCATCAGTGAGGAAGGAGTTGAAGCTTTCTTT. Protein: CAISEEGVEAFF.

This clonotype was found many times. The rearrangement links TRBV5-1 to TRBJ2-7; no clear D gene. Germline V gives CDR1 SGHRS, CDR2 YFSETQ. Trimming cost V 4 bases and J 0 bases, with 5 bases left between them. The CDR3 consists of 12 residues. The CDR3 is CASSTSSYEQYF. For the CDR3, the DNA is TGCGCCAGCAGCACGAGCTCCTACGAGCAGTACTTC.

There are many counts of this clonotype. This chain joins TRBV12-3 or TRBV12-4 and TRBJ2-7; no definite D call. CDR3 length: 12 residues. Trimming stripped 5 bases from V and 6 bases from J, with 11 bases between. The CDR3 bases are TGTGCCAGCAGTAAGGGCGGTCCCGAGCAGTACTTC. Translation: CASSKGGPEQYF.

This chain links TRBV7-1 with TRBJ1-2; no clear D. TRBV7-1 is annotated as an ORF whose role is uncertain. The V end was cut by 3 bases, the J end by 1 base, with 12 bases between. CDR3 size: 15 residues. CDR3 residues: CASSSVPGDNYGYTF. In DNA, the CDR3 is TGTGCCAGCAGCTCCGTTCCGGGCGATAACTATGGCTACACCTTC.

A few counts support this clonotype. This chain links TRBV4-3 with TRBJ2-5, with D uncertain. V was cut by 0 bases and J by 1 base, with 9 bases left in between. Germline values: CDR1 LGHNA, CDR2 YSLEER. The CDR3 covers 15 residues. DNA for the CDR3: TGCGCCAGCAGCCAAGATCCAGTCCGCCAAGAGACCCAGTACTTC. Amino acids: CASSQDPVRQETQYF.

The V gene is TRBV20-1, the J gene TRBJ2-7; D not resolved. The V gene's germline CDR1 is DFQATT and CDR2 SNEGSKA (reference sequence). CDR3 length equals 17 residues. The V end lost 1 base, the J end lost 3 bases, and 22 bases lay between the germline ends. The CDR3 nucleotides read TGCAGTGCTAGAGTTACAACCCGCAGATCACAACACTACGAGCAGTACTTC. Encoded protein: CSARVTTRRSQHYEQYF.

This clonotype was counted between two and nine times. J is TRBJ2-5 and V is TRBV30; D possibly corresponds to TRBD1 (5 bases). Trimming shortened V by 1 base and J by 5 bases, and 17 bases separated the two germline ends. From germline, CDR1 is GTSNPN and CDR2 SVGIG (reference sequence). The CDR3 totals 15 residues. CDR3 amino acids: CAWSDRQWDSETQYF. The CDR3, as DNA: TGTGCCTGGAGTGACCGACAGTGGGATTCGGAGACCCAGTACTTC.

This sequence joins TRBV2 and TRBJ2-7; 7 nucleotides align to TRBD1. J lost 4 bases, V lost 6 bases, and 9 bases had no gene match. This CDR3 comprises 14 residues. The germline CDR1 and CDR2 sequences are SNHLY and FYNNEI. CDR3 in DNA: TGTGCCAGCAGCATATACAGGGGAATGTACGAGCAGTACTTC. This sequence encodes CASSIYRGMYEQYF.

This chain links TRBV7-9 with TRBJ2-5, with D unresolved. Germline V gene lookup returns CDR1 SEHNR and CDR2 FQNEAQ (reference sequence). The CDR3 contains 14 residues. Trimming cost V 6 bases and J 0 bases, with 11 bases left between them. The CDR3 protein is CASRSPRDQETQYF. For the CDR3, the DNA is TGTGCCAGCAGGTCCCCTCGTGACCAAGAGACCCAGTACTTC.

This sequence joins TRBV30 and TRBJ2-1; TRBD1 matches at 7 bases. CDR3 length: 12 amino acids. V dropped 5 bases and J dropped 9; count of bases not matched to a gene: 7. Germline lookup yields CDR1 GTSNPN and CDR2 SVGIG (reference sequence). The CDR3 DNA follows: TGTGCCTGGGACGAGACAGGGACTGAGCAGTTCTTC. It specifies CAWDETGTEQFF. The whole variable domain, remainder taken from reference TRBV30 and TRBJ2-1, is SQTIHQWPATLVQPVGSPLSLECTVEGTSNPNLYWYRQAAGRGLQLLFYSVGIGQISSEVPQNLSASRPQDRQFILSSKKLLLSDSGFYLCAWDETGTEQFFGPGTRLTVL.

In DNA form, the CDR3 reads TGTGCCAGCAGTGACGTGTTGCTAGCGTCTTACAATGAGCAGTTCTTC. Its translation is CASSDVLLASYNEQFF. The chain combines TRBV6-4 with TRBJ2-1, with a weak D call TRBD2 (6 bases). Germline assignment: CDR1 MRHNA and CDR2 SNTAGT. V dropped 2 bases and J dropped 4 bases, with 15 bases sitting between them. This CDR3 contains 16 residues.

CDR3: CASSHGQGATYEQYF. The CDR3 bases are TGTGCCAGCAGTCACGGACAGGGGGCCACCTACGAGCAGTACTTC. This chain links TRBV27 with TRBJ2-7; 11 bases match TRBD1. Trimming at V came to 5 bases and at J to 2 bases, leaving 5 bases not matched to a gene. The CDR3 runs 15 residues. Germline assignment: CDR1 MNHEY and CDR2 SMNVEV (reference sequence).

This clonotype was recorded many times. J is TRBJ2-1 and V is TRBV5-1; D unresolved. In germline, CDR1 is SGHRS, CDR2 YFSETQ. Trimming removed 4 bases at V and 6 bases at J, with 5 bases between. CDR3 length equals 11 residues. The CDR3, as DNA: TGCGCCAGCAGCCACTCCAATGAGCAGTTCTTC. It codes for CASSHSNEQFF.

This chain links TRBV5-4 with TRBJ2-1; TRBD2 aligns across 7 bases. There are 13 residues in the CDR3. Trimming cost V 3 bases and J 5 bases; bases outside gene matches: 2. Germline CDR1 SGHNT, CDR2 YYREEE (reference sequence). The CDR3 sequence: CASSSGLDNEQFF. In nucleotides, the CDR3 is TGTGCCAGCAGCTCCGGACTAGACAATGAGCAGTTCTTC. Full variable domain (outside the CDR3, taken from reference TRBV5-4 and TRBJ2-1): ETGVTQSPTHLIKTRGQQVTLRCSSQSGHNTVSWYQQALGQGPQFIFQYYREEENGRGNFPPRFSGLQFPNYSSELNVNALELDDSALYLCASSSGLDNEQFFGPGTRLTVL.

The table lists this clonotype with many counts. The chain uses TRBV5-1 and TRBJ2-1; TRBD1 agrees at 7 bases. Germline V lookup: CDR1 SGHRS, CDR2 YFSETQ. The CDR3 extends over 15 amino acids. V shed 6 bases and J 4 bases; nucleotides not matched to a gene: 10. CDR3: CASTIPGTAYNEQFF. CDR3 nucleotides: TGCGCCAGCACGATACCCGGGACAGCATACAATGAGCAGTTCTTC. The whole variable domain, remainder taken from reference TRBV5-1 and TRBJ2-1, is KAGVTQTPRYLIKTRGQQVTLSCSPISGHRSVSWYQQTPGQGLQFLFEYFSETQRNKGNFPGRFSGRQFSNSRSEMNVSTLELGDSALYLCASTIPGTAYNEQFFGPGTRLTVL.

CDR3 sequence reads: CASSQDLTSPDTQYF. CDR3 nucleotide sequence: TGCGCCAGCAGCCAAGATCTCACTAGCCCAGATACGCAGTATTTT. The chain couples TRBV4-1 to TRBJ2-3, with D perhaps TRBD2 (6 bases). Trimming took off 0 bases at V and 4 bases at J, with 11 bases between the two ends. Germline CDR1 is MGHRA and CDR2 is YSYEKL. There are 15 residues in the CDR3.

The genes are TRBV5-1 and TRBJ2-5; 9 bases map to TRBD2. The V gene's germline CDR1 is SGHRS and CDR2 YFSETQ. The CDR3 runs 15 residues. With V trimmed by 4 bases and J by 4 bases, 8 bases remained unmatched. For the CDR3, the DNA is TGCGCCAGCAGCAGCGGTAGCGGGGGAACAGAGACCCAGTACTTC. Translation: CASSSGSGGTETQYF.

This clonotype was counted a few times. V usage is TRBV5-1 and J usage is TRBJ2-7, with a possible D match to TRBD2 (5 bases). Germline loops: CDR1 SGHRS, CDR2 YFSETQ. V lost 0 bases to trimming and J lost 3 bases, with 10 bases between them. The CDR3 extends over 14 amino acids. CDR3 residues: CASSLASLGYEQYF. The CDR3 region has the DNA TGCGCCAGCAGCTTGGCTAGCCTCGGCTACGAGCAGTACTTC. The full variable domain, in which reference TRBV5-1 and TRBJ2-7 provide the parts outside the CDR3, is KAGVTQTPRYLIKTRGQQVTLSCSPISGHRSVSWYQQTPGQGLQFLFEYFSETQRNKGNFPGRFSGRQFSNSRSEMNVSTLELGDSALYLCASSLASLGYEQYFGPGTRLTVT.

This clonotype has a count of ten or more. The chain links TRBV4-3 to TRBJ1-1; D remains ambiguous. Germline CDR1 and CDR2: LGHNA and YSLEER. V lost 0 bases, J lost 0 bases, and 5 bases lay in between. The CDR3 consists of 14 residues. The CDR3 loop is CASSQDWVNTEAFF. The CDR3 coding sequence is TGCGCCAGCAGCCAAGATTGGGTGAACACTGAAGCTTTCTTT.

This clonotype showed up many times. The J gene is TRBJ2-5, the V gene TRBV4-3; 10 bases map to TRBD2. This CDR3 region has 16 residues. Losses at the gene ends were 0 bases for V and 6 bases for J; bases not matched to a gene: 7. Germline loops: CDR1 LGHNA, CDR2 YSLEER. The CDR3 loop is CASSQDRASGSQTQYF. DNA for the CDR3: TGCGCCAGCAGCCAAGATAGGGCTAGCGGGAGCCAGACCCAGTACTTC.